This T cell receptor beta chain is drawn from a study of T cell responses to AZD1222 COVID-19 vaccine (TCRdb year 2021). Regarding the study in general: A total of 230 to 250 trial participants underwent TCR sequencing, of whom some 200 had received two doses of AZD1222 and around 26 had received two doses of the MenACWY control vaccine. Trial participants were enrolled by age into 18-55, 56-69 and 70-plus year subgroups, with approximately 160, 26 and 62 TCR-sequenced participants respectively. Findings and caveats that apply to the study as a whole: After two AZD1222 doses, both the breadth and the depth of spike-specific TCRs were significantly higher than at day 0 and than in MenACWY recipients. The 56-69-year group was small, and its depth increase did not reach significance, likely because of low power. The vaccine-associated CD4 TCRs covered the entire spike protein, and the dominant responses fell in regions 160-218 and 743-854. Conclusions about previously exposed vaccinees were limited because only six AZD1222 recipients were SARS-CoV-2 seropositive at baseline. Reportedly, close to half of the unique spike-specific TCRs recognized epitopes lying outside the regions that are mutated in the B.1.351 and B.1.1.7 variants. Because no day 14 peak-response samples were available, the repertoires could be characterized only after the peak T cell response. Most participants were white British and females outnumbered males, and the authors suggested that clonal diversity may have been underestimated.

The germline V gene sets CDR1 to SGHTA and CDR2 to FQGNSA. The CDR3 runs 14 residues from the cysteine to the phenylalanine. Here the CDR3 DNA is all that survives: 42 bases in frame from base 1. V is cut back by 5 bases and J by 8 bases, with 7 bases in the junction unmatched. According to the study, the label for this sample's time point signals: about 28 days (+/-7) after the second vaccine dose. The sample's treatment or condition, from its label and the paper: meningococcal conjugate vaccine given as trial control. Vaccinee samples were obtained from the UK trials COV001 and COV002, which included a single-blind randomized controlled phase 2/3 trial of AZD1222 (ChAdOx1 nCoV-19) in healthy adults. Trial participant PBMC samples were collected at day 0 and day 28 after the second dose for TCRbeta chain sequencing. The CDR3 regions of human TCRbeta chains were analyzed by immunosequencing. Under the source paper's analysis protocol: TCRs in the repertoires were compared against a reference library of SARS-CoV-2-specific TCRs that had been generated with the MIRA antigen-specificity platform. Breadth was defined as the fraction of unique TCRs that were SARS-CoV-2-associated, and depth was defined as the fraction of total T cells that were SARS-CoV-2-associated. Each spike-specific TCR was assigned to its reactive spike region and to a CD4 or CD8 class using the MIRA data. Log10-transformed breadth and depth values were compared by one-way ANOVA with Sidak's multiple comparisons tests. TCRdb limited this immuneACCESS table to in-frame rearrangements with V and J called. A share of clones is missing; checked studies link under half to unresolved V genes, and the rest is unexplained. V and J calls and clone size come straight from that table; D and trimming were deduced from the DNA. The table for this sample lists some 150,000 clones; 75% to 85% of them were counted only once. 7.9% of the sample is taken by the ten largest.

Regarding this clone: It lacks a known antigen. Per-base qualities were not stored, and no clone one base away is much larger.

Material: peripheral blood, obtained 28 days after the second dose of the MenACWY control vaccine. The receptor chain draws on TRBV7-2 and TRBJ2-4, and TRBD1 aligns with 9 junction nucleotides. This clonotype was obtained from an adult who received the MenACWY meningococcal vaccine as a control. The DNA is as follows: TGTGCCAGCAGCCCCCGGACAGGGGCGGACATTCAGTACTTC. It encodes CASSPRTGADIQYF.